The rows below give T cell receptor beta chains drawn from one sample of a study of T cell changes during pregnancy in multiple sclerosis. The protocol was immunoSEQ multiplex PCR, while the TCRdb copy is restricted to in-frame clones and leaves out a portion. The table has more than 50,000 clones, roughly 90% seen once. The source was peripheral blood, collected in the first trimester of pregnancy. These receptors came from a female donor in good health, enrolled as a control in a pregnancy study. The CDR3 runs from the conserved cysteine through the conserved F or W. D genes are given only for firm matches. Clone size is shown for a subset of rows, as once, few, many or a class of expanded clone.

abundance: .; v_gene: TRBV5-1; d_gene: TRBD2; j_gene: TRBJ2-1; CDR3nt: TGCGCCAGCAGCCGAGCGGGGGGGAGCTCCTACAATGAGCAGTTCTTC; CDR3aa: CASSRAGGSSYNEQFF
abundance: .; v_gene: TRBV30; d_gene: TRBD1; j_gene: TRBJ1-6; CDR3nt: TGTGCCTGGGGGACAGCCCATAATTCACCCCTCCACTTT; CDR3aa: CAWGTAHNSPLHF
abundance: .; v_gene: TRBV2; d_gene: TRBD2; j_gene: TRBJ2-1; CDR3nt: TGTGCCAGCAGTGAAAGGGGACTAGCGGGTCGGCAGGAGCAGTTCTTC; CDR3aa: CASSERGLAGRQEQFF
abundance: .; v_gene: TRBV28; d_gene: TRBD1; j_gene: TRBJ1-5; CDR3nt: TGTGCCAGCAGTTCAGGGGGAACGGGCAATCAGCCCCAGCATTTT; CDR3aa: CASSSGGTGNQPQHF
abundance: .; v_gene: TRBV7-9; d_gene: .; j_gene: TRBJ2-1; CDR3nt: TGTGCCAGCAGCTTAGACTCATACAATGAGCAGTTCTTC; CDR3aa: CASSLDSYNEQFF
abundance: few; v_gene: TRBV5-4; d_gene: .; j_gene: TRBJ1-1; CDR3nt: TGTGCCAGCAGCTTGGGAGGGAAGGCTGAAGCTTTCTTT; CDR3aa: CASSLGGKAEAFF
abundance: .; v_gene: TRBV4-2; d_gene: TRBD2; j_gene: TRBJ2-5; CDR3nt: TGTGCCAGCAGTCAAGGGACTAGCGGGGGCCAAGAGACCCAGTACTTC; CDR3aa: CASSQGTSGGQETQYF
abundance: .; v_gene: TRBV29-1; d_gene: .; j_gene: TRBJ1-3; CDR3nt: TGCAGCGTAGGGGCTTTGGGAAGGCCAGCCTCTGGAAACACCATATATTTT; CDR3aa: CSVGALGRPASGNTIYF
abundance: once; v_gene: TRBV6-5; d_gene: .; j_gene: TRBJ2-7; CDR3nt: TGTGCCAGCAGGCTCGGGGGCTCCTACGAGCAGTACTTC; CDR3aa: CASRLGGSYEQYF
abundance: once; v_gene: TRBV10-3; d_gene: .; j_gene: TRBJ2-5; CDR3nt: TGTGCCATCAGTGATACTCCCGCGGGGGAGACCCAGTACTTC; CDR3aa: CAISDTPAGETQYF
abundance: .; v_gene: TRBV5-5; d_gene: .; j_gene: TRBJ1-1; CDR3nt: TGTGCCAGCAGACGCCATACACTAAAGGGGGCTGAAGCTTTCTTT; CDR3aa: CASRRHTLKGAEAFF
abundance: .; v_gene: TRBV9; d_gene: TRBD2; j_gene: TRBJ2-1; CDR3nt: TGTGCCAGCAGCGTAGAAGGCGGGAGGCCCCAGTCTGAGCAGTTCTTC; CDR3aa: CASSVEGGRPQSEQFF
abundance: .; v_gene: TRBV6-1; d_gene: .; j_gene: TRBJ2-3; CDR3nt: TGTGCCAGCAGTGACGGGACAGATACGCAGTATTTT; CDR3aa: CASSDGTDTQYF
abundance: .; v_gene: TRBV28; d_gene: TRBD2; j_gene: TRBJ2-7; CDR3nt: TGTGCCAGCAGTTTGAACCTAGCGGGAAACGAGCAGTACTTC; CDR3aa: CASSLNLAGNEQYF
abundance: .; v_gene: TRBV21-1; d_gene: .; j_gene: TRBJ2-5; CDR3nt: TGTGCCAGCAGCGGGACAGTCCAAGAGACCCAGTACTTC; CDR3aa: CASSGTVQETQYF
abundance: .; v_gene: TRBV27; d_gene: TRBD2; j_gene: TRBJ2-1; CDR3nt: TGTGCCAGCAGTTTACGACTAGCGGCCCCCCGATCCTACAATGAGCAGTTCTTC; CDR3aa: CASSLRLAAPRSYNEQFF
abundance: .; v_gene: TRBV5-1; d_gene: .; j_gene: TRBJ1-3; CDR3nt: TGCGCCAGCAGCTTGGGGGCACCGAGCTCTGGAAACACCATATATTTT; CDR3aa: CASSLGAPSSGNTIYF
abundance: .; v_gene: TRBV30; d_gene: TRBD1; j_gene: TRBJ1-5; CDR3nt: TGTGCCTCCACGACAGGGTATAGCAATCAGCCCCAGCATTTT; CDR3aa: CASTTGYSNQPQHF
abundance: once; v_gene: TRBV13; d_gene: TRBD1; j_gene: TRBJ1-1; CDR3nt: TGTGCCAGCAGCCCGGGGACAGGGGGCAACGCTTTCTTT; CDR3aa: CASSPGTGGNAFF
abundance: .; v_gene: TRBV11-3; d_gene: .; j_gene: TRBJ1-1; CDR3nt: TGTGCCAGCAGCCTCCATCCTAGGACGGGGACTGAAGCTTTCTTT; CDR3aa: CASSLHPRTGTEAFF
abundance: .; v_gene: TRBV5-5; d_gene: .; j_gene: TRBJ2-5; CDR3nt: TGTGCCAGCAGCTTGGGAGGAGATTACCAAGAGACCCAGTACTTC; CDR3aa: CASSLGGDYQETQYF
abundance: .; v_gene: TRBV2; d_gene: .; j_gene: TRBJ1-1; CDR3nt: TGTGCCAGCAGTGCCGTACAGGAGAACACTGAAGCTTTCTTT; CDR3aa: CASSAVQENTEAFF
abundance: .; v_gene: TRBV25-1; d_gene: TRBD2; j_gene: TRBJ2-4; CDR3nt: TGTGCCACCGGGGAGGGAGGGAAAAACATTCAGTACTTC; CDR3aa: CATGEGGKNIQYF
abundance: .; v_gene: TRBV20-1; d_gene: .; j_gene: TRBJ1-2; CDR3nt: TGCAGTGCTGGCTCGACACGAGGCTACACCTTC; CDR3aa: CSAGSTRGYTF
abundance: .; v_gene: TRBV7-8; d_gene: .; j_gene: TRBJ1-2; CDR3nt: TGTGCCAGCAGCTTTGGGGGGACCTATGGCTACACCTTC; CDR3aa: CASSFGGTYGYTF
abundance: .; v_gene: TRBV6-5; d_gene: .; j_gene: TRBJ1-2; CDR3nt: TGTGCCAGCAGTTACTCGCAGAGGGCTGGCTACACCTTC; CDR3aa: CASSYSQRAGYTF
abundance: .; v_gene: TRBV18; d_gene: TRBD1; j_gene: TRBJ1-2; CDR3nt: TGTGCCAGCTCAAGGACAGGGGCCGCAAATGGCTACACCTTC; CDR3aa: CASSRTGAANGYTF
abundance: once; v_gene: TRBV14; d_gene: .; j_gene: TRBJ1-2; CDR3nt: TGTGCCAGCAGCCCCCACAGGGAGAGAGGCTACACCTTC; CDR3aa: CASSPHRERGYTF
abundance: .; v_gene: TRBV7-9; d_gene: TRBD1; j_gene: TRBJ2-3; CDR3nt: TGTGCCAGCAGCTTAACAGGGACAGGGTCGGATACGCAGTATTTT; CDR3aa: CASSLTGTGSDTQYF
abundance: .; v_gene: TRBV19; d_gene: TRBD1; j_gene: TRBJ1-5; CDR3nt: TGTGCCAGTACCCAGACAGGGTTAGGCAATCAGCCCCAGCATTTT; CDR3aa: CASTQTGLGNQPQHF
abundance: .; v_gene: TRBV7-2; d_gene: TRBD2; j_gene: TRBJ2-7; CDR3nt: TGTGCCAGCAGCTTATATTCGGGACTAGCGGCCTACGAGCAGTACTTC; CDR3aa: CASSLYSGLAAYEQYF
abundance: .; v_gene: TRBV19; d_gene: .; j_gene: TRBJ1-1; CDR3nt: TGTGCCAGTAGTATAGACATAGTTTCTTTCTTT; CDR3aa: CASSIDIVSFF
abundance: .; v_gene: TRBV6-5; d_gene: .; j_gene: TRBJ2-7; CDR3nt: TGTGCCAGCAGCCCCGTGGGGGGGCTCCCCTACGAGCAGTACTTC; CDR3aa: CASSPVGGLPYEQYF
abundance: .; v_gene: TRBV7-9; d_gene: TRBD2; j_gene: TRBJ2-1; CDR3nt: TGTGCCAGCAGCTTAGGGGGGAGAAGCGGGGCGTCGGAATTCTTC; CDR3aa: CASSLGGRSGASEFF
abundance: .; v_gene: TRBV5-6; d_gene: TRBD1; j_gene: TRBJ2-5; CDR3nt: TGTGCCAGCAGCTACGGGACAGGGGGCGGAGAGACCCAGTACTTC; CDR3aa: CASSYGTGGGETQYF
abundance: .; v_gene: TRBV4-1; d_gene: TRBD2; j_gene: TRBJ2-3; CDR3nt: TGCGCCAGCAGCCATCCTTTGACTAGCGGGAGGGCCAAAGGTTTGTTATTAGATACGCAGTATTTT; CDR3aa: CASSHPLTSGRAKGLLLDTQYF
abundance: .; v_gene: TRBV7-2; d_gene: TRBD1; j_gene: TRBJ2-3; CDR3nt: TGTGCCAGCAGCTTAGTCGCCGGACAGGGTGGCTATAGCACAGATACGCAGTATTTT; CDR3aa: CASSLVAGQGGYSTDTQYF
abundance: .; v_gene: TRBV6-5; d_gene: .; j_gene: TRBJ1-2; CDR3nt: TGTGCCAGCAGTTACTCCCAGGGGATATGGGATGGCTACACCTTC; CDR3aa: CASSYSQGIWDGYTF
abundance: .; v_gene: TRBV6-1; d_gene: .; j_gene: TRBJ2-3; CDR3nt: TGTGCCAGCAGTGAACAGGGAAGGGATACGCAGTATTTT; CDR3aa: CASSEQGRDTQYF
abundance: .; v_gene: TRBV6-1; d_gene: .; j_gene: TRBJ1-3; CDR3nt: TGTGCCAGCAGTGCGGGGGGCGCAGAAGTCAGAAACACCATATATTTT; CDR3aa: CASSAGGAEVRNTIYF
abundance: .; v_gene: TRBV30; d_gene: .; j_gene: TRBJ2-7; CDR3nt: TGTGCCTGGAGTGTAAAGGGGTTCCCCTACGAGCAGTACTTC; CDR3aa: CAWSVKGFPYEQYF
abundance: .; v_gene: TRBV4-1; d_gene: .; j_gene: TRBJ2-3; CDR3nt: TGCGCCAGCAGCCAAGATTCGGCGGGGACCTACACAGATACGCAGTATTTT; CDR3aa: CASSQDSAGTYTDTQYF
abundance: .; v_gene: TRBV6-1; d_gene: .; j_gene: TRBJ1-1; CDR3nt: TGTGCCAGCTCTAGGAGGAACACTGAAGCTTTCTTT; CDR3aa: CASSRRNTEAFF
abundance: .; v_gene: TRBV19; d_gene: .; j_gene: TRBJ1-2; CDR3nt: TGTGCCAGTAACCCAGTCACAGCTAACTATGGCTACACCTTC; CDR3aa: CASNPVTANYGYTF
abundance: few; v_gene: TRBV5-1; d_gene: .; j_gene: TRBJ1-5; CDR3nt: TGCGCCAGCAGCGTTGGGGGGGAAAATCAGCCCCAGCATTTT; CDR3aa: CASSVGGENQPQHF